Listed here are 13 T cell receptor beta chains from one sample, sequenced in a study of T cell responses to AZD1222 COVID-19 vaccine. Assay used: immunoSEQ multiplex PCR; TCRdb lists only in-frame clones, some missing. The repertoire holds around 99,000 clones, with about 90% as singletons. Sequences were derived from peripheral blood, sampled 28 days after the second AZD1222 dose. The source is an adult who received the AZD1222 COVID-19 vaccine.

The CDR3 region is CASSVGFSYEQYF. The CDR3 DNA sequence: TGTGCCAGCAGCGTCGGGTTTTCCTACGAGCAGTACTTC. The chain uses TRBV9 and TRBJ2-7; no definite D call. Trimming cost V 2 bases and J 1 base, with 7 bases left between them. The CDR3 has 13 amino acids. The germline CDR1 and CDR2 sequences are SGDLS and YYNGEE.

This clone was seen only once. The rearrangement links TRBV5-5 to TRBJ1-5; 7 bases are shared with TRBD1. The CDR3 consists of 14 residues. V was clipped by 4 bases and J by 6 bases; unmatched bases: 7. Germline CDR1 and CDR2: SGHKS and YYEKEE (reference sequence). The chain's CDR3 is CASSPRDRPQPQHF. The CDR3 nucleotides are TGTGCCAGCAGCCCCCGGGACAGACCTCAGCCCCAGCATTTT.

This clone turned up a few times. J is TRBJ2-3 and V is TRBV30, with 8 bases fitting TRBD2. Germline values: CDR1 GTSNPN, CDR2 SVGIG (reference sequence). V gave up 5 bases and J gave up 7 bases; unmatched junction bases: 17. The CDR3 extends over 16 amino acids. The CDR3 loop reads CAWGRGSGALRNTQYF. DNA of the CDR3: TGTGCCTGGGGTCGAGGTAGCGGGGCCTTACGAAATACGCAGTATTTT.

The chain combines TRBV10-3 with TRBJ1-2; 7 bases fit TRBD1. The CDR3 is 16 amino acids. V dropped 6 bases and J dropped 8; count of bases not matched to a gene: 18. Germline V gene data show CDR1 as ENHRY and CDR2 as SYGVKD. CDR3 residues: CAISRTLGGETGGYTF. The CDR3 DNA reads TGTGCCATCAGCAGGACTCTAGGGGGCGAAACGGGGGGCTACACCTTC.

The V gene is TRBV30, the J gene TRBJ1-1; D may be TRBD1 (5 bases). With 2 bases removed from V and 5 bases from J, the gap between germline ends came to 15 bases. The CDR3 is 14 amino acids. Germline V gives CDR1 GTSNPN, CDR2 SVGIG (reference sequence). The CDR3 protein is CAWSLRLGGTEAFF. The DNA for the CDR3 is TGTGCCTGGAGTCTTAGACTTGGGGGGACTGAAGCTTTCTTT.

The J gene is TRBJ1-3, the V gene TRBV6-5; 7 bases match TRBD1. The CDR3 extends over 16 amino acids. In germline, CDR1 is MNHEY, CDR2 SVGAGI. With 0 bases clipped from V and 5 bases from J, the junction kept 7 bases outside the gene matches. CDR3 sequence (DNA): TGTGCCAGCAGTTACTCGGCACAGGGGAACCGAAACACCATATATTTT. Protein product: CASSYSAQGNRNTIYF.

Written as DNA, the CDR3 is TGTGCCATCAGTTTTAGCGGGAGGGGAGTCAATGAGCAGTTCTTC. This codes for CAISFSGRGVNEQFF. This rearrangement joins TRBV10-3 to TRBJ2-1; 11 bases align to TRBD2. This CDR3 region has 15 residues. After removal of 5 bases from V and 6 bases from J, the junction contained 6 bases not matched to a gene. Germline CDR1 and CDR2: ENHRY and SYGVKD.

The V call is TRBV20-1, the J call TRBJ2-7; the match to TRBD2 covers 7 bases. The CDR3 spans 11 residues. The germline V gene has CDR1 DFQATT and CDR2 SNEGSKA (reference sequence). V gave up 6 bases and J gave up 4 bases; unmatched junction bases: 3. CDR3 region: CSAGLGYEQYF. The CDR3 coding sequence is TGCAGTGCAGGACTAGGTTACGAGCAGTACTTC.

A remark on this clone: One end of the junction is discordant with germline, which a read error may explain. This CDR3 is CASSPSTDPKYF. CDR3 DNA: TGTGCTAGCAGCCCCTCGACAGATCCGAAGTACTTC. J is TRBJ2-7 and V is TRBV7-7; D is possibly TRBD1 (5 bases). CDR1 and CDR2 from the germline V gene are SSHAT and FNYEAQ (reference sequence). The CDR3 has 12 amino acids.

V gene TRBV6-5 combines with J gene TRBJ1-3, with D hard to call. Trimming left V 5 bases short and J 0 bases short, with 8 bases between. Germline CDR1 and CDR2: MNHEY and SVGAGI. The CDR3 loop spans 14 amino acids. The CDR3: CASSSHLSGNTIYF. The DNA of the CDR3 is TGTGCCAGCAGTAGCCATCTCTCTGGAAACACCATATATTTT.

J is TRBJ1-4 and V is TRBV30, with 9 bases lining up with TRBD1. The CDR3 runs 16 residues. Germline V gene data show CDR1 as GTSNPN and CDR2 as SVGIG (reference sequence). V trimming: 8 bases; J trimming: 8 bases; junction bases outside the gene matches: 18. The chain's CDR3 is CATPSGQGRKDEKLFF. CDR3 nucleotide sequence: TGTGCCACCCCATCGGGACAGGGACGAAAGGACGAAAAACTGTTTTTT.

The genes are TRBV4-3 and TRBJ2-1; 8 bases line up with TRBD2. Germline V CDR1 and CDR2: LGHNA, YSLEER. The V gene end was trimmed by 1 base and the J gene end by 5 bases; junction bases not matched to a gene: 13. The CDR3 consists of 18 residues. The DNA of the CDR3 is TGCGCCAGCAGCCAAGGGGGACTAGAGAACCCAAGTGACAATGAGCAGTTCTTC. It encodes CASSQGGLENPSDNEQFF.

V and J are TRBV9 and TRBJ2-1; tentatively, D is TRBD1 or TRBD2 (5 bases each). The CDR3 loop spans 15 amino acids. V was pared by 3 bases and J by 2 bases, with 12 bases between. Germline V gene data show CDR1 as SGDLS and CDR2 as YYNGEE. The CDR3 DNA reads TGTGCCAGCAGCGGGGGACCCTCGCCCTACAATGAGCAGTTCTTC. It encodes CASSGGPSPYNEQFF.